This T cell receptor (beta chain) comes out of a study of control samples from healthy donors and cancer patients. This CDR3 region has 16 residues. J was trimmed by 4 bases and V by 0 bases; bases with no gene match: 5. CDR1 ENHRY and CDR2 SYGVKD come from the germline V gene. Data came from immunoSEQ multiplex PCR; TCRdb stores just in-frame clones and leaves some out. The repertoire includes roughly 88,000 clones, roughly 92% of them detected once, and roughly 0.9% sits in the top ten. The receptor's source is a young woman in good health. The chain has TRBV10-3 and TRBJ2-3; 9 bases are a match to TRBD2. Sequencing used blood. CDR3 DNA sequence: TGTGCCATCAGTGAGTCGACGGGCGGGGGGGCAGATACGCAGTATTTT. As protein: CAISESTGGGADTQYF.